Below, 13 T cell receptor beta chains from the same sample are listed, as sequenced in a study of shared clonotypes between healthy human individuals. Clones were sequenced by immunoSEQ multiplex PCR, and TCRdb holds only the in-frame ones, with some missing. This table has 2 million to 2.5 million clones, approximately 94% appearing once. The sequenced material came from naive CD4+ T cells sorted from blood. Stated subset: CD45RA+ positively selected. The source is a man between 18 and 29 years old in good health.

The genes are TRBV5-1 and TRBJ1-1; tentatively, D is TRBD1 (6 bases). This CDR3 region has 15 residues. The ends were cut back, 4 bases at V and 2 bases at J, with 15 bases in the middle. Germline V lookup: CDR1 SGHRS, CDR2 YFSETQ. Written as DNA, the CDR3 is TGCGCCAGCAGCAAACAAACAGGGATCAACACTGAAGCTTTCTTT. Protein sequence: CASSKQTGINTEAFF.

The J gene is TRBJ2-7, the V gene TRBV2, with 8 bases lining up with TRBD2. From germline, CDR1 is SNHLY and CDR2 FYNNEI. The V gene end was trimmed by 7 bases and the J gene end by 7 bases; junction bases not matched to a gene: 6. The CDR3 covers 12 residues. The CDR3 DNA sequence: TGTGCCAGCACAGTAGCGGGATGGGAGCAGTACTTC. Protein sequence: CASTVAGWEQYF.

The chain uses TRBV29-1 and TRBJ2-3, with D perhaps assigned TRBD1 or TRBD2 (5 bases each). CDR3 length equals 14 residues. The V end lost 4 bases, the J end lost 5 bases, and 16 bases lay between the germline ends. Germline V gene lookup returns CDR1 SQVTM and CDR2 ANQGSEA. The CDR3 bases are TGCAGCGTTGTGGGACGAGCGGTAGGAGATACGCAGTATTTT. It yields the protein CSVVGRAVGDTQYF.

The chain employs TRBV6-1 and TRBJ1-2, with D maybe TRBD1 (6 bases). CDR3 size: 14 residues. The germline gives CDR1 MNHNS, CDR2 SASEGT. V was pared by 2 bases and J by 4 bases, with 11 bases between. CDR3 residues: CASSEPGGGYGYTF. The CDR3 DNA reads as TGTGCCAGCAGTGAACCGGGGGGCGGCTATGGCTACACCTTC.

The V gene is TRBV29-1, the J gene TRBJ2-7; TRBD1 might be the D (6 bases). Trimming cost V 7 bases and J 4 bases, with 11 bases left between them. The CDR3 has 11 amino acids. Germline assignment: CDR1 SQVTM and CDR2 ANQGSEA. The CDR3 bases are TGCAGCGCCCGGACAGCTTACGAGCAGTACTTC. Its protein is CSARTAYEQYF.

This chain links TRBV7-6 with TRBJ2-1, with a possible D match to TRBD2 (5 bases). The CDR3 runs 15 residues. The ends were cut back, 5 bases at V and 6 bases at J, with 17 bases in the middle. CDR1 SGHVS and CDR2 FNYEAQ come from the germline V gene. The CDR3, as DNA: TGTGCCAGCAGCCTTGCTACTAGGTCATCCAATGAGCAGTTCTTC. Translating it yields CASSLATRSSNEQFF. Full variable domain (remainder filled in from reference TRBV7-6 and TRBJ2-1): GAGVSQSPRYKVTKRGQDVALRCDPISGHVSLYWYRQALGQGPEFLTYFNYEAQQDKSGLPNDRFSAERPEGSISTLTIQRTEQRDSAMYRCASSLATRSSNEQFFGPGTRLTVL.

The rearrangement uses TRBV7-2 and TRBJ2-2; 8 bases fit TRBD2. V trimming: 1 base; J trimming: 3 bases; junction bases outside the gene matches: 1. This CDR3 comprises 15 residues. Germline V CDR1 and CDR2: SGHTA, FQGNSA. CDR3 in amino acids: CASSLVGLDTGELFF. The DNA for the CDR3 is TGTGCCAGCAGCTTAGTGGGACTAGACACCGGGGAGCTGTTTTTT.

The chain has TRBV7-2 and TRBJ2-5, with D perhaps assigned TRBD1 or TRBD2 (5 bases each). Trimming took 5 bases from V and 2 from J, leaving 15 bases between them. CDR1 SGHTA and CDR2 FQGNSA come from the germline V gene. CDR3 size: 15 residues. The CDR3 DNA follows: TGTGCCAGCAGCCAGGGACGTAAGACTCAAGAGACCCAGTACTTC. Translated: CASSQGRKTQETQYF.

The chain links TRBV30 to TRBJ2-3; D is unresolved. This CDR3 has 15 residues. V lost 5 bases, J lost 2 bases, and 17 bases lay in between. CDR1 GTSNPN and CDR2 SVGIG come from the germline V gene (reference sequence). CDR3 sequence: CAWLVAETFTDTQYF. The CDR3 DNA reads as TGTGCCTGGCTGGTAGCCGAGACGTTCACAGATACGCAGTATTTT.

This clone was picked up one time. The chain recombines TRBV5-1 with TRBJ1-1, with D perhaps TRBD1 (5 bases). Germline V lookup: CDR1 SGHRS, CDR2 YFSETQ. The length of the CDR3 is 13 residues. The V gene lost 1 base and the J gene lost 6 bases, with 10 bases spanning the gap. The CDR3 here is CASSLWWGSEAFF. The CDR3 nucleotides are TGCGCCAGCAGCTTGTGGTGGGGGTCTGAAGCTTTCTTT.

The chain carries TRBV27 and TRBJ1-2; possibly TRBD1 for D (5 bases). The CDR3 covers 13 residues. Germline assignment: CDR1 MNHEY and CDR2 SMNVEV (reference sequence). The V end was cut by 6 bases, the J end by 2 bases, with 10 bases between. For the CDR3, the DNA is TGTGCCAGCAGCCTGACAGAAAACTATGGCTACACCTTC. Protein: CASSLTENYGYTF.

This sequence joins TRBV4-1 and TRBJ1-3, with 7 bases identical to TRBD1. V gave up 6 bases and J gave up 2 bases; unmatched junction bases: 10. The CDR3 extends over 16 amino acids. Germline-derived CDR1 and CDR2 are MGHRA and YSYEKL. CDR3 in amino acids: CASSPGVTGPGNTIYF. The CDR3 bases are TGCGCCAGCAGTCCTGGAGTGACAGGGCCTGGAAACACCATATATTTT.

This clone was detected once. J is TRBJ1-1 and V is TRBV9; no definite D call. Germline-derived CDR1 and CDR2 are SGDLS and YYNGEE. The CDR3 has 14 amino acids. Trimming took off 6 bases at V and 0 bases at J, with 12 bases between the two ends. CDR3 DNA: TGTGCCAGCACCGGAACGGGGATGAACACTGAAGCTTTCTTT. Its translation is CASTGTGMNTEAFF.